These 9 T cell receptor beta chains originate from one sample sequenced in a study. The data were produced by immunoSEQ multiplex PCR, yet TCRdb's version contains in-frame clones alone and is incomplete. This table has about 68,000 clones, approximately 92% appearing once. Sequencing input: PBMCs. The receptors were sampled from a middle-aged man with rheumatoid arthritis.

CDR3 amino acids: CATSGYKRQEQFF. The CDR3 nucleotides read TGTGCCACCAGTGGGTATAAGAGACAAGAGCAGTTCTTC. The V and J genes are TRBV24-1 and TRBJ2-1, with D unresolved. V was pared by 5 bases and J by 10 bases, with 14 bases between. From germline, CDR1 is KGHDR and CDR2 SFDVKD. CDR3 length: 13 amino acids.

This clone has just a few counts. V is TRBV9 and J is TRBJ1-4; D gene uncertain. Trimming removed 0 bases at V and 5 bases at J, with 8 bases between. The V gene's germline CDR1 is SGDLS and CDR2 YYNGEE. The CDR3 length is 14 residues. The CDR3 coding sequence is TGTGCCAGCAGCGTAGGGGGATGGAATGAAAAACTGTTTTTT. Encoded protein: CASSVGGWNEKLFF.

This chain links TRBV6-5 with TRBJ2-2; D call uncertain. The CDR3 covers 14 residues. The germline V gene has CDR1 MNHEY and CDR2 SVGAGI. Trimming removed 0 bases at V and 1 base at J, with 3 bases between. The CDR3 loop is CASSYSENTGELFF. Here the CDR3 DNA reads TGTGCCAGCAGTTACTCGGAGAACACCGGGGAGCTGTTTTTT.

The chain carries TRBV2 and TRBJ2-2; D not resolved. The CDR3 runs 14 residues. Per the germline V gene, CDR1 is SNHLY and CDR2 is FYNNEI. V gave up 7 bases and J gave up 0 bases, with 9 bases separating them. The DNA of the CDR3 is TGTGCCAGCACCGGCCTAACGAACACCGGGGAGCTGTTTTTT. Its protein is CASTGLTNTGELFF.

CDR3 in amino acids: CATSEQTGYDYNEQFF. The CDR3 DNA is TGTGCCACCAGTGAGCAGACAGGGTACGACTACAATGAGCAGTTCTTC. This chain joins TRBV24-1 and TRBJ2-1, with TRBD1 matching over 7 bases. The germline V gene has CDR1 KGHDR and CDR2 SFDVKD. The trim removed 4 bases at V and 3 bases at J, leaving 8 bases unmatched. The CDR3 has 16 amino acids.

This sequence joins TRBV29-1 and TRBJ2-2; D might be TRBD1 or TRBD2, each matching 5 bases. The germline V gene has CDR1 SQVTM and CDR2 ANQGSEA. Trimming stripped 4 bases from V and 7 bases from J, with 31 bases between. CDR3 length equals 19 residues. The CDR3 nucleotides are TGCAGCGTTGTTGGGCAGGGAGTCAAGGGTCTCGTCGGTTTCGGGGAGCTGTTTTTT. Amino acids: CSVVGQGVKGLVGFGELFF.

This sequence joins TRBV5-1 and TRBJ2-5; D assignment may be TRBD1 or TRBD2 (5 bases each). V shed 4 bases and J shed 2 bases, with 15 bases lying between them. The CDR3 is made up of 15 amino acids. Germline V gene sequence: CDR1 SGHRS, CDR2 YFSETQ. This CDR3 reads CASSGGPVQQETQYF. Here the CDR3 DNA reads TGCGCCAGCAGCGGGGGACCAGTGCAACAAGAGACCCAGTACTTC.

V gene TRBV27 combines with J gene TRBJ2-3; possibly TRBD2 for D (6 bases). Germline lookup yields CDR1 MNHEY and CDR2 SMNVEV (reference sequence). V lost 4 bases, J lost 2 bases, and 13 bases lay in between. The CDR3 consists of 15 residues. In nucleotides, the CDR3 is TGTGCCAGCAGTTACGGGGGAGACGACACAGATACGCAGTATTTT. Amino acid sequence: CASSYGGDDTDTQYF.

J is TRBJ2-7 and V is TRBV28; perhaps TRBD1 as D (6 bases). The CDR3 loop spans 14 amino acids. V lost 4 bases to trimming and J lost 2 bases, with 12 bases between them. CDR1 and CDR2 from the germline V gene are MDHEN and SYDVKM. The DNA of the CDR3 is TGTGCCAGCAGTTCGACAGGTGTTCCCTACGAGCAGTACTTC. As protein: CASSSTGVPYEQYF.